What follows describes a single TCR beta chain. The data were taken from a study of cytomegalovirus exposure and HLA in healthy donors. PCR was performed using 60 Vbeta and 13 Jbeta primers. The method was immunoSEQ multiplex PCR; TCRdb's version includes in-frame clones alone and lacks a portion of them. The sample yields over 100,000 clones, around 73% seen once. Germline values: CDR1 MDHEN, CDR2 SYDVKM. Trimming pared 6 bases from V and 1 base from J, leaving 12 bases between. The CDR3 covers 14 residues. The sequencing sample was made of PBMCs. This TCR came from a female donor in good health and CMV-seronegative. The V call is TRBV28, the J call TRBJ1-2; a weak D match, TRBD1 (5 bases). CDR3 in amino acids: CASSLTTVNYGYTF. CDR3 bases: TGTGCCAGCAGCTTAACGACAGTTAACTATGGCTACACCTTC.